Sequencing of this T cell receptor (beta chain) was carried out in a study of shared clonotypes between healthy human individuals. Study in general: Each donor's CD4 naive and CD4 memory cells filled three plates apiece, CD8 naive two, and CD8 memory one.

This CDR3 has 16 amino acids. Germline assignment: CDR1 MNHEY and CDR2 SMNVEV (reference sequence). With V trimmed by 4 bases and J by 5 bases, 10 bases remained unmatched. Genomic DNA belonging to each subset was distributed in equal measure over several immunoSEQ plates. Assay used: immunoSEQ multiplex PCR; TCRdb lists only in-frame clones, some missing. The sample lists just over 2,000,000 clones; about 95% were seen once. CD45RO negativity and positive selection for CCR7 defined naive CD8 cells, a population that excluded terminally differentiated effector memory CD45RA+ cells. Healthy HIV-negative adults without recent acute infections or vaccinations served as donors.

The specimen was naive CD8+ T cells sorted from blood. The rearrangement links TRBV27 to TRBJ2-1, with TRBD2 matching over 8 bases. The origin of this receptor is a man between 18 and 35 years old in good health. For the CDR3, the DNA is TGTGCCAGCAGTTCTAGGACTAGCCTACCCGACAATGAGCAGTTCTTC. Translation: CASSSRTSLPDNEQFF.